This T cell receptor (beta chain) was found in a study of blood T cell repertoires in COVID-19. About the study: Samples taken during acute and convalescent COVID-19 were collected in the United States, Italy and Spain. In each case, the material was cDNA or gDNA derived from T cells, B-cell-depleted T cells, or PBMCs.

Clones were read by immunoSEQ multiplex PCR, and TCRdb kept only the in-frame ones, dropping some. This table has hundreds of thousands of clones, around 89% appearing once. Adults between about 18 and 89 years of age took part from 24 US areas. Grouping used clinical history reported by participants in a survey and questionnaire. Trimming shortened V by 4 bases and J by 7 bases, and 26 bases separated the two germline ends. CDR3 length: 17 amino acids. Per germline, CDR1 SEHNR and CDR2 FQNEAQ (reference sequence). The rearrangement links TRBV7-9 to TRBJ2-7; weak D call: TRBD1 (6 bases). The TCR originated in a man between 25 and 39 years old who had recovered from COVID-19. The sample was PBMCs or T cells enriched from blood (not recorded which). CDR3 protein: CASSSPSDRFSQGEQYF. In DNA form, the CDR3 reads TGTGCCAGCAGCTCCCCGTCCGACAGGTTCTCTCAGGGTGAGCAGTACTTC.